A single sample is the source of the 27 T cell receptor beta chains below, sequenced in a study of OX40 agonist ivuxolimab in advanced cancers. Library method: the immunoSEQ multiplex PCR assay. The immuneACCESS repertoire file appears here via TCRdb, limited to in-frame rearrangements. These files lack a portion of the clones; in checked studies, under half of the deficit traces to unresolved V genes, and the cause of the others is not known. The sample yields nearly 60,000 clones; over 75% were counted once. 3% to 3.5% of the sample goes to the ten largest clones. This specimen consisted of CD4+ or CD8+ T cells sorted from blood, obtained in a trial of the OX40 agonist ivuxolimab. These receptors were collected from an adult with an advanced solid tumor such as melanoma, head and neck, liver or kidney cancer.

This clone was seen more than once but under ten times. Other DNA sequences in this specimen translate into the identical CDR3. The chain combines TRBV7-9 with TRBJ2-1; no definite D call. The CDR3 has 13 amino acids. Germline values: CDR1 SEHNR, CDR2 FQNEAQ (reference sequence). Deletions cut 7 bases from V and 4 bases from J, with 11 bases between. The CDR3 spells CASTQDSYNEQFF. CDR3 nucleotide sequence: TGTGCCAGCACTCAAGACTCGTACAATGAGCAGTTCTTC.

The chain has TRBV14 and TRBJ1-4; D unresolved. Trimming left V 6 bases short and J 17 bases short, with 16 bases between. CDR3 length: 11 amino acids. The germline CDR1 and CDR2 sequences are SGHDN and FVKESK. The CDR3 protein is CASSQDSRLFF. The CDR3 DNA follows: TGTGCCAGCAGTCAGGACTCCCGGCTCTTTTTT.

This clone appeared a single time. This rearrangement joins TRBV19 to TRBJ2-1; TRBD2 aligns across 14 bases. CDR1 and CDR2 from the germline V gene are LNHDA and SQIVND (reference sequence). This CDR3 comprises 15 residues. V was clipped by 5 bases and J by 8 bases; unmatched bases: 5. CDR3 DNA: TGTGCCAGTAGTCCCGTGGGACTAGCGGGAGATGAGCAGTTCTTC. Its translation is CASSPVGLAGDEQFF. Supplemented by reference TRBV19 and TRBJ2-1, the full variable domain reads DGGITQSPKYLFRKEGQNVTLSCEQNLNHDAMYWYRQDPGQGLRLIYYSQIVNDFQKGDIAEGYSVSREKKESFPLTVTSAQKNPTAFYLCASSPVGLAGDEQFFGPGTRLTVL.

The chain employs TRBV19 and TRBJ2-7, with D hard to call. The V and J ends lost 1 base and 0 bases respectively, with 10 bases between them. The germline V gene has CDR1 LNHDA and CDR2 SQIVND (reference sequence). The length of the CDR3 is 15 residues. CDR3 nucleotide sequence: TGTGCCAGTAGTATAGTGACGGGCAGCTCCTACGAGCAGTACTTC. Amino acid sequence: CASSIVTGSSYEQYF.

The chain links TRBV2 to TRBJ1-1; D is possibly TRBD1 (5 bases). Trimming cost V 7 bases and J 1 base, with 7 bases left between them. The CDR3 extends over 12 amino acids. Per the germline V gene, CDR1 is SNHLY and CDR2 is FYNNEI. CDR3: CASTGQNTEAFF. CDR3 bases: TGTGCCAGCACCGGACAGAACACTGAAGCTTTCTTT.

The chain employs TRBV6-5 and TRBJ2-7; TRBD1 matches 11 bases. The CDR3 sequence is 14 residues long. The V and J ends lost 5 bases and 5 bases, in that order; junction bases with no gene match: 5. Germline V gene sequence: CDR1 MNHEY, CDR2 SVGAGI. CDR3 in DNA: TGTGCCAGCAGTCGGGACAGGGGGGCCCACGAGCAGTACTTC. This codes for CASSRDRGAHEQYF.

The V gene is TRBV7-2, the J gene TRBJ2-7; D not certain. CDR3 length equals 14 residues. Germline CDR1 and CDR2: SGHTA and FQGNSA. V gave up 1 base and J gave up 3 bases, with 10 bases separating them. The CDR3 DNA is TGTGCCAGCAGCTTAGAGGACGGTCGCTACGAGCAGTACTTC. This encodes CASSLEDGRYEQYF.

The genes are TRBV7-8 and TRBJ2-7, with 8 bases fitting TRBD2. Germline trimming cut 6 bases from V and 4 bases from J; bases unmatched to any gene: 5. There are 13 residues in the CDR3. CDR1 and CDR2 (germline): SGHVS, FQNEAQ. CDR3 region: CASSTGLGYEQYF. DNA of the CDR3: TGTGCCAGCAGTACGGGACTAGGGTACGAGCAGTACTTC.

V and J are TRBV10-1 and TRBJ2-7, with D unresolved. From germline, CDR1 is WNHNN and CDR2 SYGVQD (reference sequence). V lost 0 bases, J lost 3 bases, and 6 bases lay in between. The CDR3 has 13 residues. CDR3 sequence reads: CASSESTFYEQYF. As DNA, the CDR3 is TGCGCCAGCAGTGAGTCGACCTTCTACGAGCAGTACTTC.

The CDR3 DNA is TGTGCCAGCAGTGCCCTGGCCGTACAGGGGGTATTTACCGGGGAGCTGTTTTTT. It is translated as CASSALAVQGVFTGELFF. This chain links TRBV28 with TRBJ2-2; TRBD1 matches 8 bases. CDR1 and CDR2 from the germline V gene are MDHEN and SYDVKM. There are 18 residues in the CDR3. J was trimmed by 5 bases and V by 5 bases; bases with no gene match: 16. Looking up the rest from reference TRBV28 and TRBJ2-2 gives the full variable domain: DVKVTQSSRYLVKRTGEKVFLECVQDMDHENMFWYRQDPGLGLRLIYFSYDVKMKEKGDIPEGYSVSREKKERFSLILESASTNQTSMYLCASSALAVQGVFTGELFFGEGSRLTVL.

The CDR3 DNA sequence: TGCGCCAGCAGCCTCTCGACAGTGAACACTGAAGCTTTCTTT. It yields the protein CASSLSTVNTEAFF. The genes are TRBV5-1 and TRBJ1-1; possibly TRBD1 for D (5 bases). V shed 4 bases and J shed 0 bases, with 10 bases lying between them. The CDR3 consists of 14 residues. Germline V gene data show CDR1 as SGHRS and CDR2 as YFSETQ.

The chain is built from TRBV5-1 and TRBJ2-1; TRBD2 aligns across 8 bases. With V trimmed by 4 bases and J by 0 bases, 12 bases remained unmatched. The CDR3 is 18 amino acids. Germline V gene sequence: CDR1 SGHRS, CDR2 YFSETQ. CDR3 sequence: CASSPRVSGIFSYNEQFF. The DNA of the CDR3 is TGCGCCAGCAGCCCTCGAGTTAGCGGGATATTCTCCTACAATGAGCAGTTCTTC.

DNA for the CDR3: TGTGCCATCAGTGTGAGGCCAGGCGACCAAGAGACCCAGTACTTC. Translated, it gives CAISVRPGDQETQYF. The rearrangement links TRBV10-3 to TRBJ2-5; the D is unclear. Germline loops: CDR1 ENHRY, CDR2 SYGVKD. The CDR3 is 15 residues long. V lost 4 bases and J 0 bases, leaving 12 bases between the germline ends.

By its share, this clone is medium-sized. The chain has TRBV6-5 and TRBJ2-1; 12 bases map to TRBD2. The CDR3 is made up of 14 amino acids. V was clipped by 6 bases and J by 9 bases; unmatched bases: 6. CDR1 MNHEY and CDR2 SVGAGI come from the germline V gene. Written as DNA, the CDR3 is TGTGCCAGCAGCTGGACTAGCGGGAATAGTGAGCAGTTCTTC. This encodes CASSWTSGNSEQFF.

The chain recombines TRBV27 with TRBJ2-1; 10 nucleotides match TRBD2. Germline CDR1 and CDR2: MNHEY and SMNVEV (reference sequence). J was trimmed by 2 bases and V by 2 bases; bases with no gene match: 6. The CDR3 is made up of 17 amino acids. Written as DNA, the CDR3 is TGTGCCAGCAGTTTAAGCCCTAGCGGGAGACCCTACAATGAGCAGTTCTTC. It specifies CASSLSPSGRPYNEQFF.

This rearrangement joins TRBV5-5 to TRBJ1-4; D is perhaps TRBD1 (5 bases). The ends were cut back, 4 bases at V and 0 bases at J, with 10 bases in the middle. The CDR3 has 15 residues. The germline V gene has CDR1 SGHKS and CDR2 YYEKEE (reference sequence). This CDR3 reads CASSPGTATNEKLFF. The CDR3 coding sequence is TGTGCCAGCAGCCCAGGGACGGCAACTAATGAAAAACTGTTTTTT. The full variable domain, with the rest looked up from reference TRBV5-5 and TRBJ1-4, is DAGVTQSPTHLIKTRGQQVTLRCSPISGHKSVSWYQQVLGQGPQFIFQYYEKEERGRGNFPDRFSARQFPNYSSELNVNALLLGDSALYLCASSPGTATNEKLFFGSGTQLSVL.

This clone showed up just once. V gene TRBV28 combines with J gene TRBJ2-5; D not resolved. The CDR3 consists of 14 residues. CDR1 MDHEN and CDR2 SYDVKM come from the germline V gene. V lost 6 bases and J lost 4, with 15 bases in between. The CDR3 nucleotides read TGTGCCAGCAGCCCCAGCTATGAAGTAGAGACCCAGTACTTC. Its protein is CASSPSYEVETQYF.

CDR3 sequence (DNA): TGTGCCAGCTTCGATCTTCCAGGGAGCTCCTACGAGCAGTACTTC. Protein: CASFDLPGSSYEQYF. The rearrangement links TRBV6-1 to TRBJ2-7; D possibly uses TRBD1 or TRBD2 (5 bases each). The V and J ends lost 8 bases and 0 bases respectively, with 17 bases between them. Looked up from germline, CDR1 is MNHNS and CDR2 is SASEGT. The CDR3 length is 15 residues.

V and J are TRBV2 and TRBJ2-5, with D hard to call. CDR3 length: 12 residues. V lost 2 bases and J 4 bases, leaving 5 bases between the germline ends. The V gene's germline CDR1 is SNHLY and CDR2 FYNNEI. The CDR3 reads CASSEQIETQYF. The CDR3, as DNA: TGTGCCAGCAGTGAACAGATAGAGACCCAGTACTTC.

The V call is TRBV18, the J call TRBJ2-7, with a possible D match to TRBD2 (5 bases). The CDR3 consists of 14 residues. The V gene's germline CDR1 is KGHSH and CDR2 LQKENI. Trimming took off 6 bases at V and 0 bases at J, with 12 bases between the two ends. The chain's CDR3 is CASSPGSFSYEQYF. CDR3 nucleotide sequence: TGTGCCAGCTCCCCTGGGAGTTTCTCCTACGAGCAGTACTTC. Combining the CDR3 with reference TRBV18 and TRBJ2-7 gives the whole variable domain NAGVMQNPRHLVRRRGQEARLRCSPMKGHSHVYWYRQLPEEGLKFMVYLQKENIIDESGMPKERFSAEFPKEGPSILRIQQVVRGDSAAYFCASSPGSFSYEQYFGPGTRLTVT.

The count of this clone is one. The gene calls are TRBV9 and TRBJ1-4; perhaps TRBD1 as D (5 bases). The germline V gene encodes CDR1 SGDLS and CDR2 YYNGEE. CDR3 length equals 13 residues. Trimming stripped 3 bases from V and 4 bases from J, with 7 bases between. The CDR3 reads CASSGRGNEKLFF. The CDR3 DNA is TGTGCCAGCAGCGGGAGGGGTAATGAAAAACTGTTTTTT.

This chain uses TRBV4-1 with TRBJ2-7; 11 bases align to TRBD1. Germline V lookup: CDR1 MGHRA, CDR2 YSYEKL. The trim removed 1 base at V and 6 bases at J, leaving 8 bases unmatched. The CDR3 length is 16 residues. The DNA for the CDR3 is TGCGCCAGCAGCCAAGGTACCGGGACAGGGGGTTTCGAGCAGTACTTC. Translating gives CASSQGTGTGGFEQYF.

This chain connects TRBV18 to TRBJ2-3; D is unresolved. The V gene's germline CDR1 is KGHSH and CDR2 LQKENI. The CDR3 extends over 15 amino acids. V lost 3 bases and J lost 2, with 12 bases in between. CDR3 sequence: CASSPSATPTDTQYF. As DNA, the CDR3 is TGTGCCAGCTCACCCTCGGCTACACCCACAGATACGCAGTATTTT.

The table lists this clone with a few counts. The rearrangement uses TRBV28 and TRBJ2-7, with 7 bases identical to TRBD1. The germline V gene has CDR1 MDHEN and CDR2 SYDVKM. The trim removed 8 bases at V and 2 bases at J, leaving 3 bases unmatched. The CDR3 is made up of 12 amino acids. The CDR3 sequence is CASRQGTYEQYF. As DNA, the CDR3 is TGTGCCAGCCGACAGGGAACCTACGAGCAGTACTTC. Based on the CDR3 plus reference TRBV28 and TRBJ2-7, the full variable domain is DVKVTQSSRYLVKRTGEKVFLECVQDMDHENMFWYRQDPGLGLRLIYFSYDVKMKEKGDIPEGYSVSREKKERFSLILESASTNQTSMYLCASRQGTYEQYFGPGTRLTVT.

The rearrangement uses TRBV5-8 and TRBJ2-2, with TRBD2 identical over 9 bases. Germline lookup yields CDR1 SGHTS and CDR2 YDEGEE. V dropped 4 bases and J dropped 3; count of bases not matched to a gene: 4. The CDR3 loop spans 15 amino acids. The CDR3 region has the DNA TGTGCCAGCAGCCGGACTAGCGAATACACCGGGGAGCTGTTTTTT. It translates to CASSRTSEYTGELFF.

This clone appeared a single time. CDR3 sequence (DNA): TGTGCCATCAAGGCGGGAGAGGCAGATACGCAGTATTTT. Translation: CAIKAGEADTQYF. This chain connects TRBV10-3 to TRBJ2-3; 7 positions agree with TRBD2. V shed 7 bases, J shed 4 bases, and the junction held 5 bases outside the gene matches. This CDR3 region has 13 residues. Germline CDR1 is ENHRY and CDR2 is SYGVKD.

In its sample, this clone was seen a few times. The V call is TRBV13, the J call TRBJ2-7; D uncertain. The CDR3 length is 14 residues. Trimming left V 6 bases short and J 5 bases short, with 17 bases between. In germline, CDR1 is PRHDT, CDR2 FYEKMQ (reference sequence). CDR3 in amino acids: CASRKMGSGNEQYF. The CDR3 DNA is TGTGCCAGCAGAAAGATGGGATCCGGTAACGAGCAGTACTTC.